These 5 T cell receptor beta chains were all obtained from the same sample, sequenced in a study of monozygotic twins with cystic fibrosis. Sequencing used immunoSEQ multiplex PCR; TCRdb keeps in-frame clones, though not all of them. The sample includes 30,000 or so clones, 80% to 95% seen only once; the top ten take under 1%. Source material: blood. Receptors were obtained from a girl between 2 and 10 years old with cystic fibrosis.

The rearrangement links TRBV7-6 to TRBJ2-1; 8 bases are a match to TRBD2. J gave up 6 bases and V 6 bases, and 13 bases lay outside the gene matches. Germline CDR1 SGHVS, CDR2 FNYEAQ. There are 16 residues in the CDR3. Here the CDR3 DNA reads TGTGCCAGCAGTCGTAAAGCGGGGGAAAAAACCAATGAGCAGTTCTTC. Translation: CASSRKAGEKTNEQFF. The entire variable domain, with the rest obtained from reference TRBV7-6 and TRBJ2-1, is as follows: GAGVSQSPRYKVTKRGQDVALRCDPISGHVSLYWYRQALGQGPEFLTYFNYEAQQDKSGLPNDRFSAERPEGSISTLTIQRTEQRDSAMYRCASSRKAGEKTNEQFFGPGTRLTVL.

The rearrangement links TRBV7-2 to TRBJ2-7; D unclear. The V gene lost 1 base and the J gene lost 5 bases, with 9 bases spanning the gap. Germline CDR1 SGHTA, CDR2 FQGNSA. The CDR3 covers 13 residues. The CDR3 nucleotides are TGTGCCAGCAGCTTAGTCCGTCAGGACGAGCAGTACTTC. It encodes CASSLVRQDEQYF.

V usage is TRBV27 and J usage is TRBJ2-1, with 8 bases identical to TRBD2. CDR3 length: 15 amino acids. CDR1 and CDR2 (germline): MNHEY, SMNVEV (reference sequence). J was trimmed by 6 bases and V by 3 bases; bases with no gene match: 7. CDR3 in DNA: TGTGCCAGCAGTTTGGAGGCGGGAGGTGTCAATGAGCAGTTCTTC. Its translation: CASSLEAGGVNEQFF.

The CDR3, as DNA: TGTGCCACCAGCAGAGATAAGTATCGGGTTAGCGGGAGATTTGCAGATACGCAGTATTTT. This gives the protein CATSRDKYRVSGRFADTQYF. The V and J genes are TRBV15 and TRBJ2-3, with TRBD2 identical over 9 bases. The CDR3 is made up of 20 amino acids. V lost 0 bases to trimming and J lost 4 bases; unmatched junction nucleotides: 17. Germline lookup yields CDR1 LNHNV and CDR2 YYDKDF (reference sequence).

V usage is TRBV7-9 and J usage is TRBJ2-2; D unresolved. V lost 3 bases to trimming and J lost 0 bases, with 2 bases between them. Germline V gives CDR1 SEHNR, CDR2 FQNEAQ (reference sequence). This CDR3 comprises 13 residues. The DNA of the CDR3 is TGTGCCAGCAGCTTCCCGAACACCGGGGAGCTGTTTTTT. It is translated as CASSFPNTGELFF.